This T cell receptor beta chain came from a study of long-term antiretroviral therapy in people with HIV. Study as a whole: The 2015 immediate-ART recommendation came about a decade after the earliest samples.

Details on this clone: Its antigen is unknown.

Points from the study as a whole: The data indicate that diversity increased after ART but remained below transplant donor controls. Repertoires from HIV showed CDR3 length ranges narrower than those of controls. ART adherence, viral resistance and therapy changes were not recorded.

Survey-level immunoSEQ v3.0 assays were run. Libraries were prepared by immunoSEQ multiplex PCR; TCRdb keeps only in-frame clonotypes and omits some of them. The table includes approximately 26,000 clones, around 85% detected once. This specimen was unsorted PBMCs, taken 2.3 years after starting antiretroviral therapy. This clonotype originated in a man aged 40-49 years with HIV.

The CDR3 reads CASSGTSGSGTDTQYF. The CDR3 nucleotides read TGCGCCAGCAGTGGAACTAGCGGGAGTGGCACAGATACGCAGTATTTT. The J gene is TRBJ2-3, the V gene TRBV10-1; TRBD2 matches 11 bases. The CDR3 covers 16 residues. After removal of 4 bases from V and 1 base from J, the junction contained 4 bases not matched to a gene. Germline CDR1 reads WNHNN; CDR2 reads SYGVQD (reference sequence).